The rows below give T cell receptor beta chains drawn from one sample of a study of monozygotic twins with inflammatory bowel disease. TCRdb re-called the 5' RACE reads and shows each CDR3 protein once, DNA omitted. This repertoire includes 300,000 to 450,000 distinct CDR3 sequences. The sample comprised blood. These TCRs come from a human donor with ulcerative colitis or Crohn's disease, or a healthy co-twin of an affected twin (not recorded which). Each CDR3 is given with its conserved first and last residue.

cdr3_length: 11
j_call: TRBJ2-7
v_call: TRBV24-1
cdr3_aa: CATSDGTEQYF

cdr3_length: 15
j_call: TRBJ2-5
v_call: TRBV5-1
cdr3_aa: CASSSIAGGPETQYF

cdr3_length: 11
j_call: TRBJ2-7
v_call: TRBV12-3/TRBV12-4
cdr3_aa: CASSKNYEQYF

cdr3_length: 16
j_call: TRBJ2-1
v_call: TRBV4-2
cdr3_aa: CASSQDNRGPYNEQFF

cdr3_length: 17
j_call: TRBJ2-2
v_call: TRBV24-1
cdr3_aa: CATSDPGLAGGTGELFF

cdr3_length: 15
j_call: TRBJ1-1
v_call: TRBV7-6
cdr3_aa: CASSLVGGMDTEAFF

cdr3_length: 15
j_call: TRBJ2-7
v_call: TRBV6-2/TRBV6-3
cdr3_aa: CASSYSGQGGYEQYF

cdr3_length: 15
j_call: TRBJ2-7
v_call: TRBV5-1
cdr3_aa: CASSFSQGIVYEQYF

cdr3_length: 15
j_call: TRBJ2-3
v_call: TRBV20-1
cdr3_aa: CSARDPGRGTDTQYF

cdr3_length: 16
j_call: TRBJ2-5
v_call: TRBV6-1
cdr3_aa: CASSPGTGGYQETQYF

cdr3_length: 14
j_call: TRBJ2-2
v_call: TRBV2
cdr3_aa: CASSAITNTGELFF

cdr3_length: 16
j_call: TRBJ1-5
v_call: TRBV27
cdr3_aa: CASRIEGQASNQPQHF

cdr3_length: 15
j_call: TRBJ2-7
v_call: TRBV14
cdr3_aa: CASSQISGTAYEQYF

cdr3_length: 15
j_call: TRBJ1-6
v_call: TRBV7-2
cdr3_aa: CASSSLGTEGSPLHF

cdr3_length: 12
j_call: TRBJ1-6
v_call: TRBV27
cdr3_aa: CASSRSSSPLHF

cdr3_length: 15
j_call: TRBJ2-7
v_call: TRBV18
cdr3_aa: CASSPSRDGTYEQYF

cdr3_length: 15
j_call: TRBJ2-1
v_call: TRBV6-1
cdr3_aa: CASRKHTSSYNEQFF

cdr3_length: 13
j_call: TRBJ1-2
v_call: TRBV10-3
cdr3_aa: CAAQDREINGYTF

cdr3_length: 15
j_call: TRBJ1-4
v_call: TRBV5-1
cdr3_aa: CASSNPQGANEKLFF

cdr3_length: 13
j_call: TRBJ2-1
v_call: TRBV20-1
cdr3_aa: CSAKDFPYNEQFF

cdr3_length: 13
j_call: TRBJ2-1
v_call: TRBV4-1
cdr3_aa: CASSHIFRDEQFF